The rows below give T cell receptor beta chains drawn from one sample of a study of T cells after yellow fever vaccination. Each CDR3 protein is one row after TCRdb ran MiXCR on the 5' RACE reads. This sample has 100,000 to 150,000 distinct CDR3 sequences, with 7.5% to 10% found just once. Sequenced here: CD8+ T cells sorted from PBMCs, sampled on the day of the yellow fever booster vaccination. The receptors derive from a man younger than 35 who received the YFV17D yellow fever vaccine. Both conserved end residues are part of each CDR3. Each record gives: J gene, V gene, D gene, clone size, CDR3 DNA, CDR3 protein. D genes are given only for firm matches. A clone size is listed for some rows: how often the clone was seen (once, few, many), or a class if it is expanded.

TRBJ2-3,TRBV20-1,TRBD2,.,TGCAGTGCTAGTACGGGACTAGCTCACGCAGATACGCAGTATTTT,CSASTGLAHADTQYF
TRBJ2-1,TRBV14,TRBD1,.,TGTGCCAGCAGCCAATTGTGGGACAGCCTCTTCCATGAGCAGTTCTTC,CASSQLWDSLFHEQFF
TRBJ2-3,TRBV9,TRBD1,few,TGTGCCAGCAGCTTATACGACAGGGGGGGTAGCACAGATACGCAGTATTTT,CASSLYDRGGSTDTQYF
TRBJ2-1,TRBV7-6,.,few,TGTGCCAGCGGGGAGCGATCCGGTCCTGGGCAGTTCTTC,CASGERSGPGQFF
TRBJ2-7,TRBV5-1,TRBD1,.,TGCGCCAGCAGCTCGGGACAGATATACTACGAGCAGTACTTC,CASSSGQIYYEQYF
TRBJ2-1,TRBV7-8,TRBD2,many,TGTGCCAGCAGCCCGAGGGAGCGGGGAGTGTTCAATGAGCAGTTCTTC,CASSPRERGVFNEQFF
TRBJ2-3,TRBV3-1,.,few,TGTGCCAGCAGCCGGGTCTCGGGGTTTACAGATACGCAGTATTTT,CASSRVSGFTDTQYF
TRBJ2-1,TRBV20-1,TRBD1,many,TGCAGTGCTAGAAAGGACAGGCCGAGCTCCTACAATGAGCAGTTCTTC,CSARKDRPSSYNEQFF
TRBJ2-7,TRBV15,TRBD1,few,TGTGCCACCAGCAGAGAGAGGACAGGTAGCGAGCAGTACTTC,CATSRERTGSEQYF
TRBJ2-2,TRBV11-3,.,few,TGTGCCAGCTCAGCCGGGGACACCGGGGAGCTGTTTTTT,CASSAGDTGELFF
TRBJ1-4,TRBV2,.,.,TGTGCCAGCAGTGAACGGGGCAGATATAATGAAAAACTGTTTTTT,CASSERGRYNEKLFF
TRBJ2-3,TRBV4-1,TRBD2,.,TGCGCCAGCAGCCAAGGGACTAGCGGGGAGGATACGCAGTATTTT,CASSQGTSGEDTQYF
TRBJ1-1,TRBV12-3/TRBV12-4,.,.,TGTGCCAGCAGTTCGTCAGGGATCACTGAAGCTTTCTTT,CASSSSGITEAFF
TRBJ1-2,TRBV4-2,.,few,TGTGCCAGCAGCCAGGACAGTTCCGCACCCGACTATGGCTACACCTTC,CASSQDSSAPDYGYTF
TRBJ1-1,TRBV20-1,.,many,TGCAGTGCTAGTCTGCGAGACACTGAAGCTTTCTTT,CSASLRDTEAFF
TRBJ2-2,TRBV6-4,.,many,TGTGCCAGCAGTGACAGGGGAGACACCGGGGAGCTGTTTTTT,CASSDRGDTGELFF
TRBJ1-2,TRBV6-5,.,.,TGTGCCAGCAGTTACTCTTGGACAGCAGTCAACTATGGCTACACCTTC,CASSYSWTAVNYGYTF
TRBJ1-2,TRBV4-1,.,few,TGCGCCAGCAGCTCGAGTTTCTATGGCTACACCTTC,CASSSSFYGYTF
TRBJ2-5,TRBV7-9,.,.,TGTGCCAGCAGCTTAAGGGGGGGCCTGACAGAGACCCAGTACTTC,CASSLRGGLTETQYF
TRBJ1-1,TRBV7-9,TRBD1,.,TGTGCCAGCAGCTTGGCCAGGGGGGGTAGCACTGAAGCTTTCTTT,CASSLARGGSTEAFF
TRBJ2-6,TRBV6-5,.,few,TGTGCCAGCAGTTACTCGTATCTGGTTGGGAAAGGAAACTCTGGGGCCAACGTCCTGACTTTC,CASSYSYLVGKGNSGANVLTF
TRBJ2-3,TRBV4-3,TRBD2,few,TGCGCCAGCAGCCAAGTCCGGGGGGGACACCCCACAGATACGCAGTATTTT,CASSQVRGGHPTDTQYF
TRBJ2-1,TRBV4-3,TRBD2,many,TGCGCCAGCAGCCAAGGGGTAGCGGGGGGGTACAATGAGCAGTTCTTC,CASSQGVAGGYNEQFF
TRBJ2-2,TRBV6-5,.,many,TGTGCCAGCAGCCCCAGTTACACCGGGGAGCTGTTTTTT,CASSPSYTGELFF
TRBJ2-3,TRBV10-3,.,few,TGTGCCATCAGTGAGAGGTTGTTTCTAGATACGCAGTATTTT,CAISERLFLDTQYF
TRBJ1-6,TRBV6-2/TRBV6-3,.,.,TGTGCCAGCAGTAAATCCAGGGAGAGAAATTCACCCCTCCACTTT,CASSKSRERNSPLHF
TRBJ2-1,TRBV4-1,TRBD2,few,TGCGCCAGCAGAAAAACCGGGACTAGCAGTGACGGTGAGCAGTTCTTC,CASRKTGTSSDGEQFF
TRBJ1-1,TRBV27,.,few,TGTGCCAGCAGTGAAAGGGGGAACACTGAAGCTTTCTTT,CASSERGNTEAFF
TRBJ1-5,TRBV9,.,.,TGTGCCAGCAGTCTCGTTGGGGGGAATCAGCCCCAGCATTTT,CASSLVGGNQPQHF
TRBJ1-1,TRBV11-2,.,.,TGTGCCAGCAGCTTAGCCCACACTGAAGCTTTCTTT,CASSLAHTEAFF
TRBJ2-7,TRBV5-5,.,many,TGTGCCAGCAGCCTCACCTCCTACGAGCAGTACTTC,CASSLTSYEQYF
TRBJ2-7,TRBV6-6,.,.,TGTGCCAGCAGTTATACAGGGACGGGCTACGAGCAGTACTTC,CASSYTGTGYEQYF
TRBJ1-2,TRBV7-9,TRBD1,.,TGTGCCAGCAGCCGACAAGGACAGGCTCAACTGGGCTACACCTTC,CASSRQGQAQLGYTF
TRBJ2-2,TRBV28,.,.,TGTGCCAGCAGTTCGAGCCTAATCCGGGACACTCCGAACACCGGGGAGCTGTTTTTT,CASSSSLIRDTPNTGELFF
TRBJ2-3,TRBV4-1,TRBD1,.,TGCGCCACCCAGGAGACAGGGGTCAGCACAGATACGCAGTATTTT,CATQETGVSTDTQYF
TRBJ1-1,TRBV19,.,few,TGTGCCAGTAGTACCTTCGGACGGACTGAAGCTTTCTTT,CASSTFGRTEAFF
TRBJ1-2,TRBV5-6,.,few,TGTGCCAGTACACAGGGTTTCTCCTATGGCTACACCTTC,CASTQGFSYGYTF
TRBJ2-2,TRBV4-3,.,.,TGCGCCAGCAGCCATTCCAGGACTTACTCCGGGGAGCTGTTTTTT,CASSHSRTYSGELFF
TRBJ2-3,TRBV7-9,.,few,TGTGCCAGCAGCTTAGCTCGGCAGAGCGCAGATACGCAGTATTTT,CASSLARQSADTQYF
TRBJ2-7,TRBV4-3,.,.,TGCGCCAGCAGCCAAGATCGGGGTTACGAGCAGTACTTC,CASSQDRGYEQYF
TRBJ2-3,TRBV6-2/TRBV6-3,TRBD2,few,TGTGCCAGCAGTTACACTAGCGGGCACACAGATACGCAGTATTTT,CASSYTSGHTDTQYF
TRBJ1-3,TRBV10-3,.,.,TGTGCCATCAGTGACAGGGGTAGTGGAAACACCATATATTTT,CAISDRGSGNTIYF
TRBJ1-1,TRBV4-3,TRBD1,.,TGCGCCAGCAGCCAAGGACAGGGGGCCGACACTGAAGCTTTCTTT,CASSQGQGADTEAFF
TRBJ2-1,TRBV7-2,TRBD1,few,TGTGCCAGCAGCTGGAGATTGGGACAGGGGTACAATGAGCAGTTCTTC,CASSWRLGQGYNEQFF
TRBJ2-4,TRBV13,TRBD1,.,TGTGCCAGCAGCAGCAGGGGGCTGGACATTCAGTACTTC,CASSSRGLDIQYF
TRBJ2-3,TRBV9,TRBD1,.,TGTGCCAGCAGCACACGGACAGGGGAATACGGTACGCAGTATTTT,CASSTRTGEYGTQYF
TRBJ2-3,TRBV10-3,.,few,TGTGCCATCAGTGAGCAGGGACCCACAGATACGCAGTATTTT,CAISEQGPTDTQYF
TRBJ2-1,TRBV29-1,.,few,TGCAGCGTTGAAGTTGTAGATGTCAATGAGCAGTTCTTC,CSVEVVDVNEQFF
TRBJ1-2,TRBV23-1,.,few,TGCGCCAGCAGTCAACCCGAGGAGGAGAACTATGGCTACACCTTC,CASSQPEEENYGYTF
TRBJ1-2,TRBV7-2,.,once,TGTGCCAGCAGCTTACTCCGGGGGCATGGCTACACCTTC,CASSLLRGHGYTF
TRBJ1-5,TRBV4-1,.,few,TGCGCCAGCAGCCAAATAGACAACGGCAATCAGCCCCAGCATTTT,CASSQIDNGNQPQHF
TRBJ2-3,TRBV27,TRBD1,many,TGTGCCAGCGGTGGCTTTCGGACAGGTACAGATACGCAGTATTTT,CASGGFRTGTDTQYF
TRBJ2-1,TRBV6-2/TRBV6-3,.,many,TGTGCCAGCAGTTACAGCCGTAATGAGCAGTTCTTC,CASSYSRNEQFF